This is a list of T cell receptor beta chains from one sample in a study of T cells in Graves' hyperthyroidism and ophthalmopathy. From the multiplex PCR reads, TCRdb called clonotypes with MiXCR, one entry per CDR3 protein. The sample carries 130,000 or so distinct CDR3 sequences, approximately 20% recorded once. The sequenced sample was blood. Source of these receptors: a woman in her forties or fifties with Graves' hyperthyroidism that later progressed to Graves' ophthalmopathy. The CDR3 runs from the conserved cysteine through the conserved F or W. A D gene is named only where the DNA matches it firmly.

d_call j_call v_call cdr3_length cdr3_aa
NA TRBJ1-2 TRBV29-1 14 CSVVRASGIYGYTF
NA TRBJ1-6 TRBV7-9 15 CASSPTGGGNSPLHF
TRBD2 TRBJ2-1 TRBV7-8 16 CASSLQASGSLNEQFF
NA TRBJ2-2 TRBV28 11 CASRGPGELFF
TRBD1 TRBJ2-3 TRBV19 18 CASSIGGQGVLHTDTQYF
TRBD1 TRBJ2-1 TRBV29-1 15 CSGEDTGALYWGQFF
NA TRBJ2-5 TRBV3-1 13 CASSPEPRETQYF
NA TRBJ1-1 TRBV3-1 14 CASSQVDKRAEAFF
NA TRBJ1-1 TRBV5-8 12 CASSSPQYEAFF
NA TRBJ2-7 TRBV2 11 CASLRAYEQYF